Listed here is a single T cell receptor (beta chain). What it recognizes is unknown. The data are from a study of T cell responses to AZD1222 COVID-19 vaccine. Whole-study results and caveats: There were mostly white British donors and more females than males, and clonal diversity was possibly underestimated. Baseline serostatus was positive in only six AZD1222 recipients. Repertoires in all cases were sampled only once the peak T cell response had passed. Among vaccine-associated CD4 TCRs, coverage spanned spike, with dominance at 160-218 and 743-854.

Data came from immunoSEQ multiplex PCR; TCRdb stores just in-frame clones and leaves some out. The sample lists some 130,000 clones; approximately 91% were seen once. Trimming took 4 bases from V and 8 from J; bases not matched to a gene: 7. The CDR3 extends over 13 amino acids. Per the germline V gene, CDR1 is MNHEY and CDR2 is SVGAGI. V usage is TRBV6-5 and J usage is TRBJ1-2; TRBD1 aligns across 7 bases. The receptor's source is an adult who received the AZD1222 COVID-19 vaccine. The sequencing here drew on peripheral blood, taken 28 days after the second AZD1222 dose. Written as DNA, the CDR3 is TGTGCCAGCAGTTCGGGACAGATCACGGGCTACACCTTC. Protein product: CASSSGQITGYTF.